Listed below are T cell receptor beta chains from one sample, sequenced in a study of T-cell memory formation after mild COVID-19. TCRdb analysed the 5' RACE reads with MiXCR anew, one entry per CDR3 protein. The table includes roughly 450,000 distinct CDR3 sequences, about 20% detected once. The specimen sequenced was PBMCs or a T cell subset sorted from them (not recorded which). All receptors come from an adult woman who had mild COVID-19 (a few samples of this study predate the infection). Cell type and time point are not known. CDR3s include the opening cysteine and the closing phenylalanine or tryptophan. The D gene is left open where the match is weak. Clone size is stated in some rows and not others, as once, few, many or a class when expanded.

abundance: .; d_gene: .; v_gene: TRBV6-2/TRBV6-3; j_gene: TRBJ1-2; CDR3nt: TGTGCCAGCAGTTTCCCAAGCTCAGGGAGCTATGGCTACACCTTC; CDR3aa: CASSFPSSGSYGYTF
abundance: many; d_gene: .; v_gene: TRBV7-9; j_gene: TRBJ1-1; CDR3nt: TGTGCCAGCAGCTTAGATGGGGGAAGCACTGAAGCTTTCTTT; CDR3aa: CASSLDGGSTEAFF
abundance: .; d_gene: TRBD2; v_gene: TRBV9; j_gene: TRBJ2-5; CDR3nt: TGTGCCAGCAGCGTAGTGGGTAGCGGGGAGTGGGGGGAGGAGACCCAGTACTTC; CDR3aa: CASSVVGSGEWGEETQYF
abundance: few; d_gene: TRBD2; v_gene: TRBV29-1; j_gene: TRBJ2-7; CDR3nt: TGCAGCGTTGAAGATCCGCGGGAGGGACTCTACGAGCAGTACTTC; CDR3aa: CSVEDPREGLYEQYF
abundance: .; d_gene: .; v_gene: TRBV9; j_gene: TRBJ1-2; CDR3nt: TGTGCCAGCAGCGACCCCGGGACCTCCAACTATGGCTACACCTTC; CDR3aa: CASSDPGTSNYGYTF
abundance: .; d_gene: .; v_gene: TRBV19; j_gene: TRBJ1-5; CDR3nt: TGTGCCAGTAGTTTGATTAGCAATCAGCCCCAGCATTTT; CDR3aa: CASSLISNQPQHF
abundance: few; d_gene: TRBD1; v_gene: TRBV5-1; j_gene: TRBJ1-1; CDR3nt: TGCGCCAGCAGCGAGCGTGACAGGGCCACTGAAGCTTTCTTT; CDR3aa: CASSERDRATEAFF
abundance: .; d_gene: TRBD2; v_gene: TRBV20-1; j_gene: TRBJ2-3; CDR3nt: TGCAGTGCTAGAGAGGGGGGGATGGCAGATACGCAGTATTTT; CDR3aa: CSAREGGMADTQYF
abundance: .; d_gene: .; v_gene: TRBV14; j_gene: TRBJ2-7; CDR3nt: TGTGCCAGCAGCAAACAATCCCACGGCTACGAGCAGTACTTC; CDR3aa: CASSKQSHGYEQYF
abundance: .; d_gene: TRBD2; v_gene: TRBV29-1; j_gene: TRBJ2-2; CDR3nt: TGCAGCGTTGTTATGCGGGAGATGGCCGGGGAGCTGTTTTTT; CDR3aa: CSVVMREMAGELFF
abundance: .; d_gene: .; v_gene: TRBV2; j_gene: TRBJ2-4; CDR3nt: TGTGCCAGCAGTGATGACAGTGGACTAATTCAGTACTTC; CDR3aa: CASSDDSGLIQYF
abundance: .; d_gene: TRBD2; v_gene: TRBV9; j_gene: TRBJ2-7; CDR3nt: TGTGCCAGCAGCGCTCACCCGGGACTAGAACGATACGAGCAGTACTTC; CDR3aa: CASSAHPGLERYEQYF
abundance: few; d_gene: TRBD1; v_gene: TRBV6-6; j_gene: TRBJ1-1; CDR3nt: TGTGCCAGCAGTCCCCCCAGGGGGAGTTTGACTGAAGCTTTCTTT; CDR3aa: CASSPPRGSLTEAFF
abundance: many; d_gene: TRBD2; v_gene: TRBV3-1; j_gene: TRBJ2-5; CDR3nt: TGTGCCAGCAGCTCGGGACTAGCGGGAGAGACCCAGTACTTC; CDR3aa: CASSSGLAGETQYF
abundance: many; d_gene: .; v_gene: TRBV11-3; j_gene: TRBJ2-7; CDR3nt: TGTGCCAGCAGCCCCCAAGTAGCATCTAGGGCCGAGCAGTACTTC; CDR3aa: CASSPQVASRAEQYF
abundance: .; d_gene: TRBD1; v_gene: TRBV10-3; j_gene: TRBJ1-2; CDR3nt: TGTGCCATCAGTGACGGGCACAGGGGCGAAATAAACTATGGCTACACCTTC; CDR3aa: CAISDGHRGEINYGYTF
abundance: .; d_gene: .; v_gene: TRBV18; j_gene: TRBJ1-1; CDR3nt: TGTGCCAGCTCACCAGTAAGCACTGAAGCTTTCTTT; CDR3aa: CASSPVSTEAFF
abundance: few; d_gene: TRBD1; v_gene: TRBV20-1; j_gene: TRBJ2-1; CDR3nt: TGCAGTGCTCAGGGACAGGCGAGCTCCTACAATGAGCAGTTCTTC; CDR3aa: CSAQGQASSYNEQFF
abundance: .; d_gene: .; v_gene: TRBV19; j_gene: TRBJ1-4; CDR3nt: TGTGCCAGTAGTATAGGTGAGACAGACAATGAAAAACTGTTTTTT; CDR3aa: CASSIGETDNEKLFF
abundance: many; d_gene: TRBD1; v_gene: TRBV27; j_gene: TRBJ1-2; CDR3nt: TGTGCCAGCAGTTTTGCCAGGGGGTACAACTATGGCTACACCTTC; CDR3aa: CASSFARGYNYGYTF
abundance: .; d_gene: TRBD1; v_gene: TRBV12-3/TRBV12-4; j_gene: TRBJ2-7; CDR3nt: TGTGCCAGCAGGCCAGGACAGGGGATTTACGAGCAGTACTTC; CDR3aa: CASRPGQGIYEQYF
abundance: .; d_gene: .; v_gene: TRBV12-3/TRBV12-4; j_gene: TRBJ2-7; CDR3nt: TGTGCCAGCAGTTTCCTCGGGGCGTGGCCCTACGAGCAGTACTTC; CDR3aa: CASSFLGAWPYEQYF
abundance: few; d_gene: TRBD1; v_gene: TRBV14; j_gene: TRBJ2-4; CDR3nt: TGTGCCAGCAGCCAAGAGGGGGACAGGGGGCCCAAAAACATTCAGTACTTC; CDR3aa: CASSQEGDRGPKNIQYF
abundance: .; d_gene: TRBD2; v_gene: TRBV3-1; j_gene: TRBJ2-5; CDR3nt: TGTGCCAGCAGGACTAGCGGGAGAGAAGAGACCCAGTACTTC; CDR3aa: CASRTSGREETQYF
abundance: .; d_gene: .; v_gene: TRBV7-2; j_gene: TRBJ2-1; CDR3nt: TGTGCCAGCAGACGATCCAGGGGTTCCTACAATGAGCAGTTCTTC; CDR3aa: CASRRSRGSYNEQFF
abundance: .; d_gene: .; v_gene: TRBV7-9; j_gene: TRBJ2-7; CDR3nt: TGTGCCAGCAGGGGTCTCAACAACTACGAGCAGTACTTC; CDR3aa: CASRGLNNYEQYF
abundance: few; d_gene: .; v_gene: TRBV20-1; j_gene: TRBJ2-7; CDR3nt: TGCAGTGCTAGAGACGTATCCGTCTACGAGCAGTACTTC; CDR3aa: CSARDVSVYEQYF
abundance: many; d_gene: .; v_gene: TRBV11-2; j_gene: TRBJ1-1; CDR3nt: TGTGCCAGCAGCTTAAGAGGGGGATCGGAAGCTTTCTTT; CDR3aa: CASSLRGGSEAFF
abundance: few; d_gene: .; v_gene: TRBV12-3/TRBV12-4; j_gene: TRBJ2-1; CDR3nt: TGTGCCAGCAGTCCGAGGACGGGTGAGCAGTTCTTC; CDR3aa: CASSPRTGEQFF
abundance: .; d_gene: TRBD2; v_gene: TRBV7-2; j_gene: TRBJ2-1; CDR3nt: TGTGCCAGCAGCGGGCCATCGGGGGGCTCCTACAATGAGCAGTTCTTC; CDR3aa: CASSGPSGGSYNEQFF
abundance: few; d_gene: .; v_gene: TRBV6-2/TRBV6-3; j_gene: TRBJ1-1; CDR3nt: TGTGCCAGCAGTTACTCAGTTGGGTCCACAGCTTTCTTT; CDR3aa: CASSYSVGSTAFF
abundance: .; d_gene: .; v_gene: TRBV29-1; j_gene: TRBJ2-5; CDR3nt: TGCAGCGTTGAAGGGCAGGGGCAAGAGACCCAGTACTTC; CDR3aa: CSVEGQGQETQYF
abundance: .; d_gene: .; v_gene: TRBV5-1; j_gene: TRBJ2-5; CDR3nt: TGCGCCAGCAGCACGGGCGGAGGGGAGACCCAGTACTTC; CDR3aa: CASSTGGGETQYF
abundance: few; d_gene: .; v_gene: TRBV11-3; j_gene: TRBJ2-7; CDR3nt: TGTGCCAGCAGCTTAGAGGACAGACTCAGCTCCTACGAGCAGTACTTC; CDR3aa: CASSLEDRLSSYEQYF
abundance: .; d_gene: .; v_gene: TRBV7-9; j_gene: TRBJ2-2; CDR3nt: TGTGCCAGCAGCCCGTCTGTCGGGGAGCTGTTTTTT; CDR3aa: CASSPSVGELFF
abundance: .; d_gene: .; v_gene: TRBV29-1; j_gene: TRBJ1-1; CDR3nt: TGCAGCGTCCGACAGGCCAACATGAACACTGAAGCTTTCTTT; CDR3aa: CSVRQANMNTEAFF
abundance: many; d_gene: .; v_gene: TRBV5-1; j_gene: TRBJ1-1; CDR3nt: TGCGCCAGCAAAAGGACGTTGAACACTGAAGCTTTCTTT; CDR3aa: CASKRTLNTEAFF
abundance: .; d_gene: TRBD2; v_gene: TRBV20-1; j_gene: TRBJ2-3; CDR3nt: TGCAGTGCTAGAGATTATAGACTAGCGGGGGGGCCAAGCACAGATACGCAGTATTTT; CDR3aa: CSARDYRLAGGPSTDTQYF
abundance: few; d_gene: .; v_gene: TRBV29-1; j_gene: TRBJ1-2; CDR3nt: TGCAGCGTTGAAGCGGGGCCGGGAGTTGGCTACACCTTC; CDR3aa: CSVEAGPGVGYTF
abundance: many; d_gene: TRBD1; v_gene: TRBV12-3/TRBV12-4; j_gene: TRBJ1-1; CDR3nt: TGTGCCAGCAGTTTAGGGACAGGGTGGTCCACTGAAGCTTTCTTT; CDR3aa: CASSLGTGWSTEAFF